One sample yielded the 16 T cell receptor beta chains listed below, sequenced in a study of spatial heterogeneity in lung cancer (dated by TCRdb to the late 2010s). In light of the paper, this sample's time point label describes: blood at routine non-recurrence follow-up after resection. The library was made by 5' RACE. TCRdb lists the instrument as NextSeq 500. The raw public reads went through TCRdb reprocessing: fastp at Q25, MiXCR clone calling, in-frame beta chains kept. Rows matching on CDR3 protein sequence are summarized as one entry with the most common DNA and genes. The sample yields under 75,000 distinct CDR3 sequences; roughly 8.9% were counted once. The ten largest clones take up about 2% of the sample. This sample comprised PBMCs, obtained at follow-up. The receptor set was obtained from a female donor with early-stage non-small cell lung cancer.

The chain couples TRBV20-1 to TRBJ2-7; D may be TRBD1 (6 bases). Trimming removed 5 bases at V and 2 bases at J, with 16 bases between. The CDR3 totals 14 residues. Germline lookup yields CDR1 DFQATT and CDR2 SNEGSKA (reference sequence). CDR3 residues: CSALNKGGPYEQYF. CDR3 coding DNA: TGCAGTGCTCTAAACAAAGGGGGACCCTACGAGCAGTACTTC.

With regard to this clonotype: Possible read error: a much larger clone is one base away. The V gene is TRBV4-2, the J gene TRBJ2-7; TRBD2 is a possible D gene (6 bases). This CDR3 has 14 residues. Germline CDR1 reads LGHNA; CDR2 reads YNFKEQ. CDR3 DNA sequence: TGTGCCAGCAGCCAAGATCTTGGGACTCGTCTCCAGGGCTTC. This encodes CASSQDLGTRLQGF.

This clonotype appeared many times. The genes are TRBV7-9 and TRBJ2-1; tentative D call: TRBD2 (5 bases). The germline V gene has CDR1 SEHNR and CDR2 FQNEAQ (reference sequence). The V gene lost 5 bases and the J gene lost 6 bases, with 20 bases spanning the gap. The CDR3 is 16 amino acids. This CDR3 is CASSPPTGKYVNEQFF. DNA of the CDR3: TGTGCCAGCAGCCCCCCCACCGGGAAATATGTCAATGAGCAGTTCTTC. Complete variable domain (other parts from reference TRBV7-9 and TRBJ2-1): DTGVSQNPRHKITKRGQNVTFRCDPISEHNRLYWYRQTLGQGPEFLTYFQNEAQLEKSRLLSDRFSAERPKGSFSTLEIQRTEQGDSAMYLCASSPPTGKYVNEQFFGPGTRLTVL.

The sample holds many counts of this clonotype. The chain uses TRBV7-9 and TRBJ2-7, with no clear D. The V end was cut by 5 bases, the J end by 9 bases, with 17 bases between. The germline CDR1 and CDR2 sequences are SEHNR and FQNEAQ (reference sequence). This CDR3 is 13 amino acids long. CDR3 in DNA: TGTGCCAGCAGCGCGACCCCCTTAATTGTGCAGTACTTC. Amino acid sequence: CASSATPLIVQYF.

This chain joins TRBV6-5 and TRBJ2-1; no reliable D call. The CDR3 extends over 14 amino acids. Trimming removed 4 bases at V and 3 bases at J, with 10 bases between. Germline CDR1 reads MNHEY; CDR2 reads SVGAGI. The CDR3 DNA reads as TGTGCCAGCAGTTTAGGTGGCAACTACAATGAGCAGTTCTTC. It encodes CASSLGGNYNEQFF.

This clonotype was counted a few times. The chain is built from TRBV24-1 and TRBJ2-7; tentative D call: TRBD1 (5 bases). The CDR3 spans 14 residues. V was clipped by 8 bases and J by 2 bases, with 15 bases between them. The germline gives CDR1 KGHDR, CDR2 SFDVKD. The CDR3 region is CATTPSRAPYEQYF. The CDR3 nucleotides are TGTGCCACCACTCCGTCCAGGGCCCCCTACGAGCAGTACTTC.

This clonotype was found many times. This chain uses TRBV6-2 or TRBV6-3 with TRBJ2-2; 9 nucleotides match TRBD2. V was pared by 8 bases and J by 4 bases, with 8 bases of the junction left unmatched. This CDR3 is built from 15 residues. Per the germline V gene, CDR1 is MNHEY and CDR2 is SVGEGT. The CDR3 here is CASRSLAGLTGELFF. The DNA for the CDR3 is TGTGCCAGCCGGTCTCTAGCGGGACTCACCGGGGAGCTGTTTTTT.

This clonotype was counted at least ten times. The rearrangement uses TRBV27 and TRBJ2-6; D may correspond to TRBD1 or TRBD2 (6 bases each). The germline V gene has CDR1 MNHEY and CDR2 SMNVEV (reference sequence). The CDR3 is 15 amino acids. Trimming cost V 11 bases and J 2 bases, with 16 bases left between them. The chain's CDR3 is CAAGPSGAGANVLTF. DNA of the CDR3: TGTGCCGCGGGGCCCTCAGGGGCTGGGGCCAACGTCCTGACTTTC.

This clonotype was counted between two and nine times. The V call is TRBV2, the J call TRBJ2-1, with D possibly TRBD2 on 5 matching bases. With 7 bases removed from V and 9 bases from J, the gap between germline ends came to 13 bases. The CDR3 runs 12 residues. Germline V CDR1 and CDR2: SNHLY, FYNNEI. CDR3 amino acids: CASIYGGSEQFF. CDR3 in DNA: TGTGCCAGCATCTACGGTGGGAGTGAGCAGTTCTTC.

The sample holds many counts of this clonotype. J is TRBJ1-2 and V is TRBV7-9, with D hard to call. The CDR3 is made up of 15 amino acids. Germline V gene sequence: CDR1 SEHNR, CDR2 FQNEAQ (reference sequence). The V and J ends lost 3 bases and 8 bases respectively, with 19 bases between them. Here the CDR3 reads CASSLWPQGRRGYTF. CDR3 sequence (DNA): TGTGCCAGCAGCTTGTGGCCCCAAGGGAGGAGGGGCTACACCTTC. Full variable domain (outside the CDR3, taken from reference TRBV7-9 and TRBJ1-2): DTGVSQNPRHKITKRGQNVTFRCDPISEHNRLYWYRQTLGQGPEFLTYFQNEAQLEKSRLLSDRFSAERPKGSFSTLEIQRTEQGDSAMYLCASSLWPQGRRGYTFGSGTRLTVV.

This clonotype was seen repeatedly, ten times or more. This rearrangement joins TRBV7-8 to TRBJ1-5; 9 bases align to TRBD1. V shed 5 bases, J shed 4 bases, and the junction held 6 bases outside the gene matches. Germline CDR1 and CDR2: SGHVS and FQNEAQ. This CDR3 contains 15 residues. In nucleotides, the CDR3 is TGTGCCAGCAGCACACAGGGGGCTCGGAATCAGCCCCAGCATTTT. Its translation is CASSTQGARNQPQHF.

This clonotype was observed a handful of times. The chain joins TRBV5-1 to TRBJ2-7, with D possibly being TRBD1 (9 bases). The CDR3 sequence is 18 residues long. Trimming cost V 4 bases and J 5 bases, with 28 bases left between them. Germline V gene sequence: CDR1 SGHRS, CDR2 YFSETQ. The CDR3 region has the DNA TGCGCCAGCAGCCTACAGGGGGCTTTTCGTAGCGGGACGGACGAGCAGTACTTC. It specifies CASSLQGAFRSGTDEQYF.

This chain uses TRBV7-9 with TRBJ2-3; D is uncertain. Germline CDR1 reads SEHNR; CDR2 reads FQNEAQ (reference sequence). The CDR3 is made up of 12 amino acids. V lost 7 bases and J lost 4, with 9 bases in between. The CDR3 DNA reads TGTGCCAGCACCCTAAGCGCAGATACGCAGTATTTT. Its protein product is CASTLSADTQYF.

The chain uses TRBV11-2 and TRBJ2-1, with 7 bases identical to TRBD1. This CDR3 has 18 residues. The ends lost 5 bases at V and 0 bases at J; junction bases unmatched: 13. Germline V gives CDR1 SGHAT, CDR2 FQNNGV. CDR3 sequence: CASSLGTVITHSYNEQFF. CDR3 nucleotide sequence: TGTGCCAGCAGCCTTGGGACAGTCATCACCCACTCCTACAATGAGCAGTTCTTC.

Ten or more counts support this clonotype. V gene TRBV10-2 combines with J gene TRBJ2-1; possibly TRBD2 for D (5 bases). The CDR3 covers 15 residues. V lost 5 bases to trimming and J lost 9 bases, with 20 bases between them. CDR1 and CDR2 (germline): WSHSY, SAAADI. In DNA form, the CDR3 reads TGCGCCAGCAGTATTCGCACGCGAGGCGCGGGTGAGCAGTTCTTC. Its protein is CASSIRTRGAGEQFF.

This clonotype was seen more than once but under ten times. CDR3 region: CASSPTGEGYEQYF. In DNA form, the CDR3 reads TGTGCCAGCAGCCCGACAGGGGAGGGCTACGAGCAGTACTTC. V gene TRBV7-9 combines with J gene TRBJ2-7, with a tentative D call TRBD1 (8 bases). V shed 5 bases and J shed 3 bases, with 14 bases lying between them. This CDR3 is 14 amino acids long. Germline V CDR1 and CDR2: SEHNR, FQNEAQ (reference sequence).